This T cell receptor (beta chain) was sequenced in a study of blood T cell repertoires in COVID-19 (dated by TCRdb to 2020 to 2022). About the study as a whole: Collaborator samples came from the United States, Italy and Spain and covered acute and convalescent phases of COVID-19. A freely available public database, intended as a resource for researchers studying the immune response to SARS-CoV-2, is where the repertoires were released. The samples were drawn from the first 160 participants of the ongoing ImmuneRACE study and from 950 to 1,500 subjects provided by 6 global collaborators. The dataset comprised deeply sampled blood TCRbeta repertoires from subjects exposed to, actively infected with, or recovered from COVID-19. Where available, HLA class I and class II types were obtained from metadata supplied by the sample provider rather than from assay-based typing. The prospective study material was composed of cDNA or gDNA derived from T cells, B-cell-depleted T cells, or PBMCs. Nearly every sample came with metadata listing a de-identified subject ID, COVID-19 status, age in years and sex. Study-level results and caveats: The quantity of clinical and demographic metadata differed by source and by participant and was supplied without curation.

TCRbeta CDR3 regions were amplified from genomic DNA by means of the immunoSEQ Assay, a bias-controlled multiplex PCR. The authors processed their data as follows. Within the assay, amplification of reference gene primers was used to estimate how many nucleated cells each sample contained. To quantify the absolute abundance of each unique TCRbeta CDR3 rearrangement, sequence reads were collapsed and filtered. For each sample, productive Simpson clonality was calculated as the square root of Simpson's diversity index over productive rearrangements. Not all clones reach the TCRdb copy of this immuneACCESS table, which keeps in-frame sequences only. Checked studies attribute under half of the gap to unresolved V genes and leave the rest unexplained. V, J and clone size derive from that table, while D and trimming were established from the DNA sequence. The sample contains hundreds of thousands of clones, roughly nine tenths of them found a single time. The ten largest account for 1% to 1.3% of the sample.

Enrolling through a virtual design, the prospective study's participants ranged in age from roughly 18 to 90 years and lived across some 23 United States geographic areas. In the prospective study, cohorts were assigned on the basis of participant-reported clinical history obtained from a screening survey and a study questionnaire. For ImmuneRACE Cohort 3, a participant was defined as recovered based on two consecutive negative NP/OP PCR tests, clearance by a healthcare professional, or resolution of symptoms. In the prospective study, whole blood, serum and a nasopharyngeal or oropharyngeal swab were collected from each participant by mobile phlebotomists. Over a roughly two-month period, participants in the prospective study had the option of providing additional blood draws and questionnaires. Before DNA extraction, prospective study blood samples were shipped either frozen or at room temperature.

In its sample, this clone was seen a few times. Its cognate antigen has yet to be identified. There are no base qualities to consult, and no much larger clone falls within one base. The CDR3 measures 15 amino acids from cysteine to phenylalanine. Only the CDR3 part of the read is kept: 45 bases, read in frame from the first base. Sequences LNHDA (CDR1) and SQIVND (CDR2) are obtained from the germline V gene (reference sequence). Trimming takes 8 bases off V and 8 bases off J; junction bases not matched to a gene: 14. The chain was built from TRBV19 and TRBJ1-4; TRBD1 matches 7 bases in the middle. This TCR was recovered from a man in his thirties or forties who had recovered from COVID-19. Sequenced: PBMCs or T cells enriched from blood (not recorded which). The sequence in DNA is TGTGCCAGTGGGGGCACAGGGGTCGGTGGGGAAAAACTGTTTTTT. This is translated as CASGGTGVGGEKLFF.